This TCR beta chain is from a study of metastatic and nonmetastatic thyroid tumors. Before thyroid surgery, none of the patients had received any treatment. MiXCR reprocessed the PCR reads for TCRdb. Of 7,000 to 9,500 clones in the sample, under 25% are singletons; the top ten hold about a sixth. This CDR3 comprises 13 residues. V was clipped by 8 bases and J by 5 bases; unmatched bases: 8. Germline loops: CDR1 MNHEY, CDR2 SMNVEV (reference sequence). The genes are TRBV27 and TRBJ2-7, with TRBD2 matching over 8 bases. The source is a female donor with papillary thyroid cancer or a benign thyroid nodule (not recorded which). Some clones in this sample may be carry-over from other donors' samples. Sequenced input: adjacent normal tissue. The CDR3 spells CASSFSGSDEQYF. CDR3 bases: TGTGCCAGCTCCTTCAGCGGGAGCGACGAGCAGTACTTC.